This is a list of T cell receptor beta chains from one sample in a study of identical twins' blood T cells. TCRdb re-called the 5' RACE reads with MiXCR, one entry per CDR3 protein. The sample consists of 350,000 to 450,000 distinct CDR3 sequences, roughly 27% of them appearing once. The sample taken for sequencing was PBMCs. Receptors originate from a woman aged 18 to 55 in good health. Both conserved end residues are part of each CDR3. Fields, in order: J gene, D gene, clone size, V gene, CDR3 protein, CDR3 DNA. A D gene is named only where the DNA matches it firmly. Some rows mark clone size as missing; the rest say once, few, many or name a class of expanded clone.

TRBJ1-3 . . TRBV4-3 CASSQGTARGGNTIYF TGCGCCAGCAGCCAAGGGACAGCCCGGGGGGGAAACACCATATATTTT
TRBJ2-7 . few TRBV18 CASSPNRGRTTYEQYF TGTGCCAGCTCACCTAATCGGGGCCGGACGACCTACGAGCAGTACTTC
TRBJ2-5 . . TRBV29-1 CSVEEATEVQETQYF TGCAGCGTTGAAGAAGCGACAGAGGTTCAAGAGACCCAGTACTTC
TRBJ2-3 . few TRBV2 CASRSRDTQYF TGTGCCAGCAGGTCTAGAGATACGCAGTATTTT
TRBJ1-4 . . TRBV6-5 CASRGNSNEKLFF TGTGCCAGCAGGGGGAACAGTAACGAAAAACTGTTTTTT
TRBJ2-3 . . TRBV20-1 CSAVDSAGTDTQYF TGCAGTGCCGTGGACTCCGCGGGGACAGATACGCAGTATTTT
TRBJ1-4 TRBD1 few TRBV20-1 CSAQRQGNEKLFF TGCAGTGCTCAACGACAGGGGAATGAAAAACTGTTTTTT
TRBJ1-5 TRBD1 . TRBV10-3 CAAVGQVNHPQHF TGTGCCGCAGTCGGACAGGTCAATCATCCCCAGCATTTT
TRBJ1-3 . few TRBV12-5 CASGLVRRSSGNTIYF TGTGCTAGTGGTTTGGTACGAAGGAGCTCTGGAAACACCATATATTTT
TRBJ1-3 . few TRBV20-1 CSAREGGSSGNTIYF TGCAGTGCTAGAGAGGGTGGGTCCTCTGGAAACACCATATATTTT
TRBJ2-2 TRBD2 . TRBV7-2 CASSPTSGLGELFF TGTGCCAGCAGCCCCACTAGCGGATTAGGGGAGCTGTTTTTT
TRBJ2-7 . many TRBV29-1 CSVEEGGDEQYF TGCAGCGTTGAAGAAGGCGGGGACGAGCAGTACTTC
TRBJ1-5 TRBD1 . TRBV6-5 CASSARGSNHPQHF TGTGCCAGCAGTGCCAGGGGGAGCAATCATCCCCAGCATTTT
TRBJ1-4 . . TRBV7-8 CASSLEHPATNEKLFF TGTGCCAGCAGCTTAGAACACCCCGCAACTAATGAAAAACTGTTTTTT
TRBJ2-3 . . TRBV3-1 CASSQFLASDTQYF TGTGCCAGCAGCCAATTCCTAGCTTCAGATACGCAGTATTTT
TRBJ2-7 . few TRBV20-1 CSASPRAASSYEQYF TGCAGTGCTTCCCCAAGAGCGGCGAGCTCCTACGAGCAGTACTTC
TRBJ2-1 TRBD1 . TRBV9 CASSVGGQVTYNEQFF TGTGCCAGCAGCGTAGGGGGACAGGTCACCTACAATGAGCAGTTCTTC
TRBJ1-4 . many TRBV29-1 CSVEDQEGPGEKLFF TGCAGCGTTGAAGATCAGGAGGGCCCGGGGGAAAAACTGTTTTTT
TRBJ1-1 . few TRBV29-1 CSVEDLPAVEAFF TGCAGCGTTGAAGACCTCCCAGCAGTAGAAGCTTTCTTT
TRBJ1-1 TRBD1 few TRBV25-1 CASSEYDRVGAFF TGTGCCAGCAGTGAATATGACAGGGTCGGAGCTTTCTTT
TRBJ1-6 . few TRBV9 CASSVSGAYNSPLHF TGTGCCAGCAGCGTATCGGGCGCCTATAATTCACCCCTCCACTTT
TRBJ2-4 . few TRBV20-1 CSAQKGIQYF TGCAGTGCTCAAAAGGGGATTCAGTACTTC
TRBJ1-3 . many TRBV12-3/TRBV12-4 CASSFQLSGNTIYF TGTGCCAGCAGTTTCCAGCTCTCTGGAAACACCATATATTTT
TRBJ2-3 . few TRBV20-1 CSARLGGDTQYF TGCAGTGCTAGATTAGGGGGAGATACGCAGTATTTT
TRBJ1-1 . few TRBV7-2 CASSLGSGQFSGAFF TGTGCCAGCAGCTTAGGATCTGGGCAGTTCTCTGGAGCTTTCTTT
TRBJ1-2 TRBD1 . TRBV14 CASSQSSGDRDVYTF TGTGCCAGCAGCCAATCCTCCGGGGACAGGGATGTCTACACCTTC
TRBJ1-1 . . TRBV5-5 CASSLPVREAFF TGTGCCAGCAGCTTGCCTGTGCGGGAAGCTTTCTTT
TRBJ1-1 . many TRBV28 CARAVEAFF TGTGCCAGGGCAGTTGAAGCTTTCTTT
TRBJ1-1 . few TRBV3-1 CASSLVSGRGKNTEAFF TGTGCCAGCAGCCTGGTCTCTGGGCGCGGGAAGAATACTGAAGCTTTCTTT
TRBJ1-5 . . TRBV20-1 CSASGRAPNQPQHF TGCAGTGCTAGCGGGCGCGCCCCGAATCAGCCCCAGCATTTT
TRBJ1-2 TRBD1 . TRBV7-2 CACSLGQGRSYGYTF TGTGCCTGCAGCTTGGGACAGGGGCGTTCTTATGGCTACACCTTC